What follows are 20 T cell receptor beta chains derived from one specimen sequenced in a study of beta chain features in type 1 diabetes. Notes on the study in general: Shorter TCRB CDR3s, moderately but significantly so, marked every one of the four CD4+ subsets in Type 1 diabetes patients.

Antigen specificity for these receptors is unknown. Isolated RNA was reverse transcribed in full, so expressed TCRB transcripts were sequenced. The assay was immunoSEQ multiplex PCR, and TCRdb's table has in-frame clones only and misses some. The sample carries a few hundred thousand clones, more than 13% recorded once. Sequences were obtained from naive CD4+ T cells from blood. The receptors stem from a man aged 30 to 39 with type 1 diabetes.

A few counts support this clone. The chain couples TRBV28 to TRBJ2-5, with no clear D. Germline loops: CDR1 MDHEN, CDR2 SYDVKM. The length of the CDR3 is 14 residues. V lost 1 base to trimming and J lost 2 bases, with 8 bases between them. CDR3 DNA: TGTGCCAGCAGTTTATTTTCGGGTCAAGAGACCCAGTACTTC. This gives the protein CASSLFSGQETQYF.

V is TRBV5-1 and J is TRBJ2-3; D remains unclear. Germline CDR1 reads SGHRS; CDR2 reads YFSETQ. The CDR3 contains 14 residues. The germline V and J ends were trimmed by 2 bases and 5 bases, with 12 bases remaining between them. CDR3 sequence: CASSFDGSGDTQYF. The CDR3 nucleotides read TGCGCCAGCAGCTTCGACGGTTCGGGAGATACGCAGTATTTT.

CDR3 in DNA: TGTGCCAGCAGCTCGGGGTATGAGCAGTTCTTC. Protein product: CASSSGYEQFF. V gene TRBV11-3 combines with J gene TRBJ2-1; TRBD2 might be the D (5 bases). This CDR3 region has 11 residues. Trimming stripped 4 bases from V and 8 bases from J, with 6 bases between. Germline CDR1 reads SGHNT; CDR2 reads YENEEA.

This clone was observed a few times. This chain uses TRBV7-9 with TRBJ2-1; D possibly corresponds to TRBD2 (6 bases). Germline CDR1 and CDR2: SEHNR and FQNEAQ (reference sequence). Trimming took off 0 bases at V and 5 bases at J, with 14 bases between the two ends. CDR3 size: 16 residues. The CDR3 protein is CASSLAPTRRDNEQFF. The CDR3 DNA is TGTGCCAGCAGCTTAGCACCGACTAGGAGGGACAATGAGCAGTTCTTC.

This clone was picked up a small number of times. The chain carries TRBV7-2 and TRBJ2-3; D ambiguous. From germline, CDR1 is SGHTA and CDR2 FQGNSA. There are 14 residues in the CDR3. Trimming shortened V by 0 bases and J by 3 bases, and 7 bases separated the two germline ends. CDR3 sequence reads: CASSLARNTDTQYF. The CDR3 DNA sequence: TGTGCCAGCAGCTTAGCCAGAAATACAGATACGCAGTATTTT.

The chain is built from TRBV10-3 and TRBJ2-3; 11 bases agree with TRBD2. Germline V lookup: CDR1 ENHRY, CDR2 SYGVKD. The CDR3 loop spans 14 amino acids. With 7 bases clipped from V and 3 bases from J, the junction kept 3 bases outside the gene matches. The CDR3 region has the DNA TGTGCCATCAATAGCGGGAGGGCTACAGATACGCAGTATTTT. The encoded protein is CAINSGRATDTQYF.

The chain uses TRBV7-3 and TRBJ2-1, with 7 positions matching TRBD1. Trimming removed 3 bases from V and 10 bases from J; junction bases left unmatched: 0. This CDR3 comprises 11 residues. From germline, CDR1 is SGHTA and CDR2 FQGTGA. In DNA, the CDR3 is TGTGCCAGCAGCTTGGGACAGGAGCAGTTCTTC. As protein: CASSLGQEQFF.

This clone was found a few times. The CDR3 loop is CASTRTGGGQPQHF. The DNA of the CDR3 is TGTGCCAGCACCCGGACAGGGGGCGGTCAGCCCCAGCATTTT. The chain links TRBV28 to TRBJ1-5, with 11 positions matching TRBD1. J was trimmed by 6 bases and V by 7 bases; bases with no gene match: 5. This CDR3 has 14 residues. Germline lookup yields CDR1 MDHEN and CDR2 SYDVKM.

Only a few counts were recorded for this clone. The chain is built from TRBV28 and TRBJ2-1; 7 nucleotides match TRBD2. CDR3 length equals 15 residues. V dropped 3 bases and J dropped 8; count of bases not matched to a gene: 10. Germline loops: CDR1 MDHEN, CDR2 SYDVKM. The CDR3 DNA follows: TGTGCCAGCAGTTTTTCCGAGCGGGGAGGGTATGAGCAGTTCTTC. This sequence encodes CASSFSERGGYEQFF.

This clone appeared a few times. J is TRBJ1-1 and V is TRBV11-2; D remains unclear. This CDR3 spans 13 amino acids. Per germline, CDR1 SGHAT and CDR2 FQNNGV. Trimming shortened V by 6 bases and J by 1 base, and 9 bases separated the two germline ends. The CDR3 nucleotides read TGTGCCAGCAGTTTTACAGCGAACACTGAAGCTTTCTTT. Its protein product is CASSFTANTEAFF.

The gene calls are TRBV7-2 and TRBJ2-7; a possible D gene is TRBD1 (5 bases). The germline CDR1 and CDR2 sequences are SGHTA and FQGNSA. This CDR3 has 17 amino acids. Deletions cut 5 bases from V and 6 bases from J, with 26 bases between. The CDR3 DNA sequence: TGTGCCAGCAGCCTAAAGGGTGGCAGCCCCACAGGAGTCGAGCAGTACTTC. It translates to CASSLKGGSPTGVEQYF.

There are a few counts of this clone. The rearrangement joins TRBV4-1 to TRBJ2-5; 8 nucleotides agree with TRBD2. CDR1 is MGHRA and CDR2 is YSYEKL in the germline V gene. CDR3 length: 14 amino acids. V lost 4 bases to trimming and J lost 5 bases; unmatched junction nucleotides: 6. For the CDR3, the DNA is TGCGCCAGCAGCCGCGAAGGCGGGAGGGAGACCCAGTACTTC. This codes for CASSREGGRETQYF.

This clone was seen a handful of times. The CDR3 reads CASSSPLGRTDTQYF. DNA of the CDR3: TGTGCCAGTAGTAGTCCTCTAGGTCGCACAGATACGCAGTATTTT. This sequence joins TRBV19 and TRBJ2-3, with no clear D. Trimming took 4 bases from V and 1 from J, leaving 12 bases between them. CDR1 LNHDA and CDR2 SQIVND come from the germline V gene (reference sequence). The CDR3 totals 15 residues.

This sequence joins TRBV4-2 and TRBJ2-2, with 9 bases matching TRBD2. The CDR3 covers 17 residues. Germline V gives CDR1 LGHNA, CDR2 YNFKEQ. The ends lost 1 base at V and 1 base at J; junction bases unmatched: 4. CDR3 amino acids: CASSQVGREGNTGELFF. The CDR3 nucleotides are TGTGCCAGCAGCCAAGTCGGGCGGGAGGGGAACACCGGGGAGCTGTTTTTT.

The CDR3 nucleotides are TGTGCCAGCAGTGAATTTGAGAGCGGCTACAATGAGCAGTTCTTC. Translation: CASSEFESGYNEQFF. The genes are TRBV2 and TRBJ2-1; perhaps TRBD2 as D (5 bases). V was shortened by 2 bases and J by 3 bases, with 11 bases between the two germline ends. The length of the CDR3 is 15 residues. Germline V lookup: CDR1 SNHLY, CDR2 FYNNEI.

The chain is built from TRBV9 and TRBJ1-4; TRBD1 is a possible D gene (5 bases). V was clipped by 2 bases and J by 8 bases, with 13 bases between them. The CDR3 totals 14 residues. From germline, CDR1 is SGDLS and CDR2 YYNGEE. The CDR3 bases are TGTGCCAGCAGCGTCCAGGGCGCAGGGGAAAAACTGTTTTTT. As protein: CASSVQGAGEKLFF.

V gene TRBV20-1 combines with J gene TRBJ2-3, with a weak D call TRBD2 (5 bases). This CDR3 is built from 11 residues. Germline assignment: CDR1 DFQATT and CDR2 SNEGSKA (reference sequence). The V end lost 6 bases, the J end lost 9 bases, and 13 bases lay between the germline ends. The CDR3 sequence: CSATTRETQYF. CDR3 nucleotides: TGCAGTGCCACTACAAGGGAGACGCAGTATTTT.

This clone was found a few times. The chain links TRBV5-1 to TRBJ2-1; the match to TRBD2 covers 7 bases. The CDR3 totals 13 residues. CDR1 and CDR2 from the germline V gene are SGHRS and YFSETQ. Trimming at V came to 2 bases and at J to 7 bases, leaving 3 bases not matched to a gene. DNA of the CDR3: TGCGCCAGCAGCTTCTCCGGGAGGAATGAGCAGTTCTTC. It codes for CASSFSGRNEQFF.

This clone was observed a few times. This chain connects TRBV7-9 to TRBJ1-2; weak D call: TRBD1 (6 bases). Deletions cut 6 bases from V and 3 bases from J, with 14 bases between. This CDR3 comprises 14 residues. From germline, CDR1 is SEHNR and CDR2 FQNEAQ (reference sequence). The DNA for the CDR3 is TGTGCCAGCAGGCCTACAGGGTCTTACTATGGCTACACCTTC. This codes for CASRPTGSYYGYTF.

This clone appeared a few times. The CDR3 here is CASSLGQGLYEQYF. The CDR3 DNA reads as TGTGCCAGCAGCTTGGGACAGGGGCTATACGAGCAGTACTTC. This chain joins TRBV7-9 and TRBJ2-7; 10 bases are shared with TRBD1. The CDR3 runs to 14 residues. The V gene end was trimmed by 3 bases and the J gene end by 4 bases; junction bases not matched to a gene: 3. CDR1 and CDR2 from the germline V gene are SEHNR and FQNEAQ (reference sequence).